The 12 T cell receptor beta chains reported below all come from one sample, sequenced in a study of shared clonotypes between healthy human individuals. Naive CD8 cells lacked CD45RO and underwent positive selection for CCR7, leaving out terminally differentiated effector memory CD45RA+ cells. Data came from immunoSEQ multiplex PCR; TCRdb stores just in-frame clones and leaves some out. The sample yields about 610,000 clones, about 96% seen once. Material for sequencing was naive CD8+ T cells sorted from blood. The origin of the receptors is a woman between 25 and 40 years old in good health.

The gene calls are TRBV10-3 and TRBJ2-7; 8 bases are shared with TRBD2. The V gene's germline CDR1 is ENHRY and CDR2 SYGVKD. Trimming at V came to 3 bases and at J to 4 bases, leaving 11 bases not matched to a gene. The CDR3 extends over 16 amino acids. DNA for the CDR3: TGTGCCATCAGTGACCCAACGGGGGGGGCGAAGTACGAGCAGTACTTC. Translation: CAISDPTGGAKYEQYF.

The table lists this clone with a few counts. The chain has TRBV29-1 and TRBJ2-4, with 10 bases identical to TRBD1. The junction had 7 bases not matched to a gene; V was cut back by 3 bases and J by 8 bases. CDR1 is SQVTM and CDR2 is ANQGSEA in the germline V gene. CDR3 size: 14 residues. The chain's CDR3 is CSVESGQGEDIQYF. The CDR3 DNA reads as TGCAGCGTTGAGTCCGGACAGGGGGAGGACATTCAGTACTTC.

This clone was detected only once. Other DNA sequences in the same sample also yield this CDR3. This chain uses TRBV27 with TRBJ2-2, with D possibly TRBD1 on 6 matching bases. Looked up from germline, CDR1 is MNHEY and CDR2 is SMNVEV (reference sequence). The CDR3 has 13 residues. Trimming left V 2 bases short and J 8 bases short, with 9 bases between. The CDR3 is CASSLGGTGELFF. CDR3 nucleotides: TGTGCCAGCAGTTTAGGTGGGACAGGGGAGCTGTTTTTT.

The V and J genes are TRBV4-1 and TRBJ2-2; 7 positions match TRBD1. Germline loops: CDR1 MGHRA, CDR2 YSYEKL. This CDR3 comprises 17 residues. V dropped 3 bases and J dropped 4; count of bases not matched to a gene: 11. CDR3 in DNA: TGCGCCAGCAGCCAGACAACGACAGGGATTAGCACCGGGGAGCTGTTTTTT. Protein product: CASSQTTTGISTGELFF.

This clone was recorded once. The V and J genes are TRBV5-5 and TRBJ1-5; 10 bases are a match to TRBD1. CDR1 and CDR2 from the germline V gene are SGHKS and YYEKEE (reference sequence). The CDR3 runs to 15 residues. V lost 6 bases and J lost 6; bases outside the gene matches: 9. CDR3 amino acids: CASNGTGTGAQPQHF. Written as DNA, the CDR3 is TGTGCCAGCAACGGAACCGGGACAGGGGCTCAGCCCCAGCATTTT. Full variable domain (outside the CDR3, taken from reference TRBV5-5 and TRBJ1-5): DAGVTQSPTHLIKTRGQQVTLRCSPISGHKSVSWYQQVLGQGPQFIFQYYEKEERGRGNFPDRFSARQFPNYSSELNVNALLLGDSALYLCASNGTGTGAQPQHFGDGTRLSIL.

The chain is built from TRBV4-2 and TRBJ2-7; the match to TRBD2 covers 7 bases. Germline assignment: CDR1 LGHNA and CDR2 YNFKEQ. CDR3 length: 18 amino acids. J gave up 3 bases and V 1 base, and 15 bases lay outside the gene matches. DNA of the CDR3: TGTGCCAGCAGCCAAGTTGAAGGTTCGCTAGCGGACCTCTACGAGCAGTACTTC. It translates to CASSQVEGSLADLYEQYF.

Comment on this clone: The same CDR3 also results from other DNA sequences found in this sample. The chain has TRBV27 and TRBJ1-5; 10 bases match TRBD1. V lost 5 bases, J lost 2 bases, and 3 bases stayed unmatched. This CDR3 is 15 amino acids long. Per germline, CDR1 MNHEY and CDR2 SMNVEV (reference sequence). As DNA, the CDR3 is TGTGCCAGCAGTCTAGGGACAGGGGGCAATCAGCCCCAGCATTTT. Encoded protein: CASSLGTGGNQPQHF.

The CDR3 protein is CASQGLAGARTGELFF. For the CDR3, the DNA is TGTGCCAGCCAGGGGCTAGCGGGAGCGCGAACCGGGGAGCTGTTTTTT. The chain recombines TRBV11-2 with TRBJ2-2; TRBD2 matches 10 bases. CDR3 length: 16 amino acids. V trimming: 8 bases; J trimming: 5 bases; junction bases outside the gene matches: 11. CDR1 SGHAT and CDR2 FQNNGV come from the germline V gene.

CDR3 nucleotide sequence: TGTGCCAGCAGTTTATCCTTAGCCAAAAACATTCAGTACTTC. Its protein product is CASSLSLAKNIQYF. The chain uses TRBV28 and TRBJ2-4; D unclear. The CDR3 has 14 residues. Germline assignment: CDR1 MDHEN and CDR2 SYDVKM. The V and J ends lost 1 base and 0 bases respectively, with 4 bases between them.

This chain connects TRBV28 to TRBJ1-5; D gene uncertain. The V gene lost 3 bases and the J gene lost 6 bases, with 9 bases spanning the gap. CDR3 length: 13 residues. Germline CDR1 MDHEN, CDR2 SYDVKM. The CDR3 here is CASSFAGLQPQHF. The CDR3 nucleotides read TGTGCCAGCAGTTTCGCTGGGCTTCAGCCCCAGCATTTT.

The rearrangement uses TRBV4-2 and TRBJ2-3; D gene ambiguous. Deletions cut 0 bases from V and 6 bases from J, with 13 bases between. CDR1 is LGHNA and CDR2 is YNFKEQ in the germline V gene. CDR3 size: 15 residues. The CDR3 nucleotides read TGTGCCAGCAGCCAAGATGGGCAGGTGCGGGATACGCAGTATTTT. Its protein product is CASSQDGQVRDTQYF.

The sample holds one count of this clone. This chain's CDR3 is CASSDELRDNNEQFF. The CDR3 region has the DNA TGTGCCAGCAGCGACGAGCTCAGGGATAACAATGAGCAGTTCTTC. V is TRBV9 and J is TRBJ2-1, with a possible D match to TRBD1 (5 bases). CDR1 is SGDLS and CDR2 is YYNGEE in the germline V gene. The CDR3 consists of 15 residues. V was shortened by 3 bases and J by 5 bases, with 15 bases between the two germline ends.